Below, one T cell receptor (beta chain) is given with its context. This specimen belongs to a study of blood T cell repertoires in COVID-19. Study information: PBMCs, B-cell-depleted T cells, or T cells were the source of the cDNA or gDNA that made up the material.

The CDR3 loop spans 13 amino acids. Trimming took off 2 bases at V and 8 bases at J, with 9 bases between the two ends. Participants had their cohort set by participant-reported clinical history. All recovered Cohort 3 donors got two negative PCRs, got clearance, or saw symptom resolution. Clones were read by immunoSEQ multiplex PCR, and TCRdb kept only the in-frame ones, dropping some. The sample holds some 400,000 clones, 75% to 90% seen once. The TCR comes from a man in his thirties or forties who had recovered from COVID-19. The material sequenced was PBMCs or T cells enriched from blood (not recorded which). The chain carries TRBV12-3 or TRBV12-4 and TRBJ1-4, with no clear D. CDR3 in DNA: TGTGCCAGCAGTTTAATAAGCGTAGAAAAACTGTTTTTT. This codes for CASSLISVEKLFF.